The clone carrying this T cell receptor (beta chain) was recorded once. Antigen specificity is unknown. This record belongs to a study of T cell responses to AZD1222 COVID-19 vaccine. Between the trimmed V and J ends, which lost 1 base and 3 bases, there was a span of 10 bases. The CDR3 totals 15 residues. Germline CDR1 is SGHTA and CDR2 is FQGNSA. This table comes from immunoSEQ multiplex PCR, and its TCRdb copy is limited to in-frame clones, with some not included. The data show approximately 85,000 clones, roughly nine tenths seen once. Study-wide points: Donors in the cohort were predominantly white British and more often female, and clonal diversity was possibly underestimated.

V usage is TRBV7-2 and J usage is TRBJ1-5; D is perhaps TRBD1 (5 bases). The clonotype was recovered from an adult in good health. The material was peripheral blood, obtained on day 0 of AZD1222 vaccination. CDR3 DNA: TGTGCCAGCAGCTTAGTTTGGGGGAACAATCAGCCCCAGCATTTT. Its protein is CASSLVWGNNQPQHF.